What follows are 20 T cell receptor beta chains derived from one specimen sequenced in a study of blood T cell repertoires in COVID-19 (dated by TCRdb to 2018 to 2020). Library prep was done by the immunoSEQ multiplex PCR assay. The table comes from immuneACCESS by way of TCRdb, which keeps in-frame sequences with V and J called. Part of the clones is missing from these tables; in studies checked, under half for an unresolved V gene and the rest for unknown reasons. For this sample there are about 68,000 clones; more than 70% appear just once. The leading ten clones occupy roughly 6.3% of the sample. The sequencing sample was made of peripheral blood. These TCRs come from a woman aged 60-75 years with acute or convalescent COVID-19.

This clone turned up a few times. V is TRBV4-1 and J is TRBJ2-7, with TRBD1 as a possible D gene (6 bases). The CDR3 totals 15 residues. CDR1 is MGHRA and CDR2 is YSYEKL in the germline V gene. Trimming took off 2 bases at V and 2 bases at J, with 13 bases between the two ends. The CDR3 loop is CASSQLRQVAYEQYF. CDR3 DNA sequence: TGCGCCAGCAGCCAATTAAGACAGGTAGCCTACGAGCAGTACTTC.

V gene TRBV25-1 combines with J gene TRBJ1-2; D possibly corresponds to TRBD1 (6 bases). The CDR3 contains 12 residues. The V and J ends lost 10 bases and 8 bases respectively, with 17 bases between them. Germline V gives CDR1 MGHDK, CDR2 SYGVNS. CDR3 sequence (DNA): TGTGCCACCTACGCAGGGGCGGGCGGCTACACCTTC. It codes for CATYAGAGGYTF.

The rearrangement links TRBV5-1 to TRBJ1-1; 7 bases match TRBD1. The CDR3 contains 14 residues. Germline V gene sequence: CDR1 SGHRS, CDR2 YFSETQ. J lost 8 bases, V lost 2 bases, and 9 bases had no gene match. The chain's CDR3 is CASSFFSGTVEAFF. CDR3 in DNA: TGCGCCAGCAGCTTTTTCTCAGGGACAGTCGAAGCTTTCTTT.

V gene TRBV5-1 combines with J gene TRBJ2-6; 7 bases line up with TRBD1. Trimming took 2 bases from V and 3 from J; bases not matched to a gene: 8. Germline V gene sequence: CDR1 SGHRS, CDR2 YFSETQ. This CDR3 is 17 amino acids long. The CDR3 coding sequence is TGCGCCAGCAGCTTTATTACAGGGGCCAGTGGGGCCAACGTCCTGACTTTC. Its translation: CASSFITGASGANVLTF.

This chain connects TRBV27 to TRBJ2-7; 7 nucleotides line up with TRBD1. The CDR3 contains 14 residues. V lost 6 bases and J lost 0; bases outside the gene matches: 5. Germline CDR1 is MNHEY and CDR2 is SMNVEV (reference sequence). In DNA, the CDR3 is TGTGCCAGCAGGCGAAACAGGGGCTCCTACGAGCAGTACTTC. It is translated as CASRRNRGSYEQYF.

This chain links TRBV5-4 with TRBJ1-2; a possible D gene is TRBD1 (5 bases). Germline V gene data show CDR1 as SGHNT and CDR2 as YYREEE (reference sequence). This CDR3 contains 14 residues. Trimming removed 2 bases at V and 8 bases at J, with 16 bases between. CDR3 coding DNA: TGTGCCAGCAGCTTAGCGGGGGGAGGCTGGGGCTACACCTTC. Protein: CASSLAGGGWGYTF.

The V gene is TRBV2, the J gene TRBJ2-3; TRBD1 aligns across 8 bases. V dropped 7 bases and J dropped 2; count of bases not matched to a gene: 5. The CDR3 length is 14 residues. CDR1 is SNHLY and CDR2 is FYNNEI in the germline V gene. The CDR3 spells CASNRDRHTDTQYF. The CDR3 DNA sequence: TGTGCCAGCAATCGGGACAGGCACACAGATACGCAGTATTTT.

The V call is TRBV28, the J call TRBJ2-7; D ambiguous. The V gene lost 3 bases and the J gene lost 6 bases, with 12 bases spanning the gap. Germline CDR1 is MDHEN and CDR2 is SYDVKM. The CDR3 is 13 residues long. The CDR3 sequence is CASSFSATAEQYF. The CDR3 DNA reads TGTGCCAGCAGTTTCAGTGCTACAGCCGAGCAGTACTTC.

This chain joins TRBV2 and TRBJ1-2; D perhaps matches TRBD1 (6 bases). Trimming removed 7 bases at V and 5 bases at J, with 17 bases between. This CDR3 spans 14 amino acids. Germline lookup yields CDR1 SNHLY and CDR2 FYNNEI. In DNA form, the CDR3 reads TGTGCCAGCAAACCAAGGGGGAGTTCATATGGCTACACCTTC. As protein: CASKPRGSSYGYTF.

The chain's CDR3 is CASSLPGQGGTEAFF. In nucleotides, the CDR3 is TGCGCCAGCAGCTTGCCCGGACAGGGTGGTACTGAAGCTTTCTTT. J is TRBJ1-1 and V is TRBV5-1; TRBD1 matches 8 bases. The CDR3 has 15 amino acids. Trimming removed 1 base from V and 5 bases from J; junction bases left unmatched: 7. Germline V gives CDR1 SGHRS, CDR2 YFSETQ.

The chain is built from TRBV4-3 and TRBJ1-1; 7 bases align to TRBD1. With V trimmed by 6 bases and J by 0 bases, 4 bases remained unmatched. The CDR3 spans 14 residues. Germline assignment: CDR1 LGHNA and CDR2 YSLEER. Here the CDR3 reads CASRLGTVNTEAFF. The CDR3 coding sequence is TGCGCCAGCAGACTCGGGACAGTGAACACTGAAGCTTTCTTT.

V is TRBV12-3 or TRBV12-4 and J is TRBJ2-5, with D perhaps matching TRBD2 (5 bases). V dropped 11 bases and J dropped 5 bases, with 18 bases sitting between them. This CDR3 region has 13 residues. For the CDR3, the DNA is TGTGCCTCGAAGGATGGAGGCATGGAGACCCAGTACTTC. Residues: CASKDGGMETQYF.

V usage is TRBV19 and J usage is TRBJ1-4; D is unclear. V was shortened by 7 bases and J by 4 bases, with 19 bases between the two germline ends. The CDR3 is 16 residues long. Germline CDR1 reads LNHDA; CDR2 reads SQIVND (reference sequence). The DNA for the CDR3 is TGTGCCAGTAAAGTCCCGAAGCGAACGCATAATGAAAAACTGTTTTTT. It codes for CASKVPKRTHNEKLFF.

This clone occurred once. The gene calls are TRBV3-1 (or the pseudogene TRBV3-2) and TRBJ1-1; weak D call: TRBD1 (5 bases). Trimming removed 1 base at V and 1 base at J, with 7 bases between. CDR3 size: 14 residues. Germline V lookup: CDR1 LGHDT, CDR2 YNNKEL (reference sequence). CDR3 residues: CASSQGRGNTEAFF. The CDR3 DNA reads TGTGCCAGCAGCCAAGGAAGGGGGAACACTGAAGCTTTCTTT.

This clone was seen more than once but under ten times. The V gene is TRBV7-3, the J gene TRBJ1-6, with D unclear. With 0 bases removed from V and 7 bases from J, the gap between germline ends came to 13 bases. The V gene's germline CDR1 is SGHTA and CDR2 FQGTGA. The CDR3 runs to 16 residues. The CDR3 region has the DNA TGTGCCAGCAGCTTAACGTCGGGAAGTCGGAATTCACCCCTCCACTTT. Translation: CASSLTSGSRNSPLHF.

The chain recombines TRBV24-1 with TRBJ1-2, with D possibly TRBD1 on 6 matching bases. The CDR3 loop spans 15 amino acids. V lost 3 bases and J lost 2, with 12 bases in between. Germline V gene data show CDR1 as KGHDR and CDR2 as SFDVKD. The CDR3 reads CATSDKGQMNYGYTF. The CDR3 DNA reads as TGTGCCACCAGTGATAAAGGACAGATGAACTATGGCTACACCTTC.

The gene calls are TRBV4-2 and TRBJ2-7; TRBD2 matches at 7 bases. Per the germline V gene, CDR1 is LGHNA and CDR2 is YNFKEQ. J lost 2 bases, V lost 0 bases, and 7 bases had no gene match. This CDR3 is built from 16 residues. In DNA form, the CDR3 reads TGTGCCAGCAGCCAAGATTGGTCGCTAGCGGCCTACGAGCAGTACTTC. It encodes CASSQDWSLAAYEQYF.

The CDR3 spells CASSLPPGQGGEKLFF. CDR3 coding DNA: TGTGCCAGCAGCCTCCCACCGGGACAGGGGGGTGAAAAACTGTTTTTT. The chain employs TRBV4-2 and TRBJ1-4, with TRBD1 matching 11 bases. Unmatched junction bases numbered 8, after V lost 4 bases and J lost 7 bases. The CDR3 consists of 16 residues. Germline-derived CDR1 and CDR2 are LGHNA and YNFKEQ.

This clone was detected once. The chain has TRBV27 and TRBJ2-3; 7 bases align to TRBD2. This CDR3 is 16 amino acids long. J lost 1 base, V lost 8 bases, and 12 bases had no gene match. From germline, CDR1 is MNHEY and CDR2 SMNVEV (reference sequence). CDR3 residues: CASAHSTAGGTDTQYF. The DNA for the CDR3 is TGTGCCAGCGCTCATTCTACGGCGGGGGGCACAGATACGCAGTATTTT.

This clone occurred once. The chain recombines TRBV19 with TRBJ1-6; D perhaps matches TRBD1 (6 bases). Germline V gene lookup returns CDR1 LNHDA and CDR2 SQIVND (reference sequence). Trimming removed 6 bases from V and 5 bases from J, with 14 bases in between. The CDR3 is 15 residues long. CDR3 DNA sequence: TGTGCCAGTAGGAAGCCGAACAGGGATAATTCACCCCTCCACTTT. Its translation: CASRKPNRDNSPLHF.